This is a list of T cell receptor beta chains from one sample in a study of T cells in Graves' hyperthyroidism and ophthalmopathy. TCRdb re-called the multiplex PCR reads through MiXCR, storing one row per CDR3 protein. The sample gives 190,000 or so distinct CDR3 sequences, 18% of which show up once; about 48% is in the top ten. The specimen was blood. These receptors originate from a man aged 35 to 55 with Graves' hyperthyroidism. Both conserved end residues are part of each CDR3. The D gene is left open where the match is weak. For some rows the clone size is stated as once, few or many, or as a class when expanded; others skip it.

.,TRBV20-1,many,TRBJ2-7,TGCAGTGCTATGGTTAGCTCCTACGAGCAGTACTTC,CSAMVSSYEQYF
TRBD2,TRBV20-1,once,TRBJ2-7,TGCAGTGCCCCGACTAGCGGGGCCGTGGAGCAGTACTTC,CSAPTSGAVEQYF
.,TRBV2,many,TRBJ2-5,TGTGCCAGTGGGGTGGGCTCCCAAGAGACCCAGTACTTC,CASGVGSQETQYF
.,TRBV4-3,few,TRBJ1-6,TGCGCCAGCAGCCGGGCCGGGACGGACTATAATTCACCCCTCCACTTT,CASSRAGTDYNSPLHF
.,TRBV6-5,many,TRBJ1-5,TGTGCCAGCAGTTACCAGCACGGACACCCGAACAGCTATAGCAATCAGCCCCAGCATTTT,CASSYQHGHPNSYSNQPQHF
.,TRBV18,.,TRBJ1-1,TGTGCCAGCTCACCCCTTAGGACAACAAACACTGAAGCTTTCTTT,CASSPLRTTNTEAFF
.,TRBV7-2,many,TRBJ2-1,TGTGCCAGCAGCTTAGCCGGGGGGCAGTACAATGAGCAGTTCTTC,CASSLAGGQYNEQFF
.,TRBV28,many,TRBJ2-7,TGTGCCAGCAGTTCCCCAGGTATAGGGTTCTACGAGCAGTACTTC,CASSSPGIGFYEQYF
TRBD1,TRBV18,.,TRBJ2-5,TGTGCCAGCTCACCACCGCTCAGGGGGCTCGGAGGGACCCAGTACTTC,CASSPPLRGLGGTQYF
TRBD2,TRBV18,many,TRBJ2-1,TGTGCCAGCTCACCCAATTTTGCGGGGGGTTACAATGAGCAGTTCTTC,CASSPNFAGGYNEQFF
.,TRBV6-1,many,TRBJ1-6,TGTGCCAGCGGACAAATCTATAATTCACCCCTCCACTTT,CASGQIYNSPLHF
TRBD2,TRBV7-2,many,TRBJ2-7,TGTGCCAGCAGCTTCCCCCCGGTAGCGGGGGGAAACTACGAGCAGTACTTC,CASSFPPVAGGNYEQYF
.,TRBV6-1,.,TRBJ2-7,TGTGCCAGCAGCCCAGGGTATTTCCCGTCCTACGAGCAGTACTTC,CASSPGYFPSYEQYF
TRBD2,TRBV19,.,TRBJ2-1,TGTGCCAGTAGTATTTCGGGGGGGGGTGAGCAGTTCTTC,CASSISGGGEQFF
TRBD1,TRBV6-1,many,TRBJ1-5,TGTGCCAGCAGCGGGACAGGGGGCAATCAGCCCCAGCATTTT,CASSGTGGNQPQHF
TRBD1,TRBV12-3/TRBV12-4,few,TRBJ2-5,TGTGCCAGCAGGCCCCTTAGGGACAGGGGAGAGGAGACCCAGTACTTC,CASRPLRDRGEETQYF
TRBD1,TRBV2,few,TRBJ1-2,TGTGCCAGCAGGGCGGACAGGGGAGCGGGTGGCTACACCTTC,CASRADRGAGGYTF
.,TRBV4-3,once,TRBJ2-7,TGCGCCAGCAGCCAAGAGGGGTGGAGCTCCTACGAGCAGTACTTC,CASSQEGWSSYEQYF
.,TRBV9,many,TRBJ2-1,TGTGCCAGCAGCGTAGGCCAGGGCCAGAGCTCCTACAATGAGCAGTTCTTC,CASSVGQGQSSYNEQFF
TRBD1,TRBV7-2,many,TRBJ2-7,TGTGCCAGCAGCTTAAGGACCGGGACAGGGTGGTACGAGCAGTACTTC,CASSLRTGTGWYEQYF
TRBD1,TRBV6-1,.,TRBJ2-3,TGTGCCAGCACCCGGGACAGAGGAAAGACGCAGTATTTT,CASTRDRGKTQYF
.,TRBV29-1,many,TRBJ2-7,TGCAGCGTTGAAGATACAGCCTACGAGCAGTACTTC,CSVEDTAYEQYF
TRBD1,TRBV7-9,many,TRBJ2-3,TGTGCCAGCAGCCCCGGGACAGGGGTGTCAGATACGCAGTATTTT,CASSPGTGVSDTQYF
TRBD1,TRBV28,many,TRBJ2-3,TGTGCCAGCAGTTCACAGGGGGGCCTAGGAGATACGCAGTATTTT,CASSSQGGLGDTQYF
.,TRBV7-9,.,TRBJ2-1,.,CACASSLVFGLAGELNEQFF
.,TRBV6-1,many,TRBJ1-5,TGTGCCAGTATGGGAATGGGGAGTCAGCCCCAGCATTTT,CASMGMGSQPQHF
.,TRBV11-2,once,TRBJ1-1,TGTGCCAGCAGCTTACACGGGGGAGGAGATGAAGCTTTCTTT,CASSLHGGGDEAFF
.,TRBV20-1,few,TRBJ2-7,TGCAGTGCTAGAAGGGACGGCTACTCCTACGAGCAGTACTTC,CSARRDGYSYEQYF
TRBD1,TRBV20-1,.,TRBJ1-6,TGCAGTGCTAGTTTCTGGGACAGGGGGTTTTCACCCCTCCACTTT,CSASFWDRGFSPLHF
.,TRBV20-1,many,TRBJ2-2,TGCAGTGCTAGAAGGGACGAAGACACCGGGGAGCTGTTTTTT,CSARRDEDTGELFF
TRBD1,TRBV5-1,many,TRBJ2-7,TGCGCCAGCAGCCGGGACAGGGCCTACGAGCAGTACTTC,CASSRDRAYEQYF
.,TRBV7-9,many,TRBJ2-5,TGTGCCAGCACCACTATTTCGGACTACCGGCAAGAGACCCAGTACTTC,CASTTISDYRQETQYF
.,TRBV9,.,TRBJ1-2,TGTGCCAGCAGCCAGGACTCTTTCGGGGGAAAAAATGGCTACACCTTC,CASSQDSFGGKNGYTF
.,TRBV3-1,many,TRBJ1-1,TGTGCCAGCAGCCAAGAGGGAACAGGGACTGAAGCTTTCTTT,CASSQEGTGTEAFF
TRBD2,TRBV3-1,many,TRBJ2-7,TGTGCCAGCAGTCCCCGGACTAGCGGGTTACCCTACGAGCAGTACTTC,CASSPRTSGLPYEQYF
TRBD1,TRBV5-1,few,TRBJ1-2,TGCGCCAGCAGCTTGGAAGGACAGGGGGTGGGAACTAACTATGGCTACACCTTC,CASSLEGQGVGTNYGYTF
TRBD2,TRBV6-2/TRBV6-3,many,TRBJ2-7,TGTGCCAGCAGTAGGACTAGCGGACCCTACGAGCAGTACTTC,CASSRTSGPYEQYF
.,TRBV7-3,.,TRBJ2-5,TGTGCCAGCAGCTTAAGGGTGGTAGGGGTCCGAGAGACCCAGTACTTC,CASSLRVVGVRETQYF
TRBD2,TRBV15,.,TRBJ2-5,TGTGCCACCAGCAGAGGAAGTCGAGCGGGGGGACGACAAGAGACCCAGTACTTC,CATSRGSRAGGRQETQYF
.,TRBV7-9,many,TRBJ2-1,TGTGCCAGCAGCTTAGGGATGTTGGGAACTGACTACTACAATGAGCAGTTCTTC,CASSLGMLGTDYYNEQFF
.,TRBV10-3,few,TRBJ1-2,TGTGCCATCAGTGAGGGCCAGTTCTATGGCTACACCTTC,CAISEGQFYGYTF
TRBD2,TRBV5-1,many,TRBJ2-7,TGCGCCAGCAGCTTCCCGCCGCGGGGAGGGCTCTACGAGCAGTACTTC,CASSFPPRGGLYEQYF
.,TRBV18,many,TRBJ1-2,TGTGCCAGCTCACCACCGGAGGGACCGCAGGTCTATGGCTACACCTTC,CASSPPEGPQVYGYTF
.,TRBV19,many,TRBJ2-1,TGTGCCAGTAGTATAACGGGGATTATGGCCAATGAGCAGTTCTTC,CASSITGIMANEQFF
.,TRBV7-9,many,TRBJ1-5,TGTGCCAGCAGCTTAGGGGGTTGGGACGGCGGGAGCAATCAGCCCCAGCATTTT,CASSLGGWDGGSNQPQHF
.,TRBV5-4,.,TRBJ2-5,TGTGCCAGCAGCGATGGGTCTTTGCAAGAGACCCAGTACTTC,CASSDGSLQETQYF
TRBD2,TRBV20-1,.,TRBJ2-7,TGCAGTGCTAGGTCGGGGGGGGGGGGGGGGGGGGGGGGGGGGGGGGGGGCAGACTACGAGCAGTACTTC,CSARSGGGGGGGGGGGADYEQYF
.,TRBV11-2,many,TRBJ1-1,TGTGCCAGCAGCTTAAGCCGACATAACACTGAAGCTTTCTTT,CASSLSRHNTEAFF
TRBD2,TRBV7-9,many,TRBJ2-7,TGTGCCAGCAGCTTAGCGGGACCGCGGGAGAGGCAGTACTTC,CASSLAGPRERQYF